The 25 T cell receptor beta chains given below trace back to one sample, sequenced in a study of tumor-infiltrating lymphocytes in oesophageal squamous cell carcinoma (dated by TCRdb to the mid-2010s). Libraries were prepared through PCR. Instrument used: Illumina HiSeq 2000. TCRdb itself trimmed the public reads at Q25 with fastp, ran MiXCR and retained productive beta chains. Each entry is one CDR3 protein sequence, shown with its most common DNA and genes. Counted in this sample were 15,000 to 20,000 distinct CDR3 sequences; roughly half of them appeared once. Jointly, the top ten make up roughly a quarter of the sample. Source material: esophageal tumor tissue. Every receptor here comes from a male donor with esophageal squamous cell carcinoma.

This clonotype came up once. This rearrangement joins TRBV25-1 to TRBJ2-6; 9 bases agree with TRBD1. The J call is uncertain, as TRBJ2-1 better fits the DNA end. This CDR3 region has 14 residues. The germline V gene has CDR1 MGHDK and CDR2 SYGVNS. The CDR3 loop is CASSDRTGDYEQFF. Written as DNA, the CDR3 is TGTGCCAGCAGTGACCGGACAGGGGACTACGAGCAGTTCTTC.

This clonotype has only a few counts. CDR3 bases: TGCAGCGTTTATATCCCGACAGCAGAGTCTAACTATGGCTACACCTTC. Residues: CSVYIPTAESNYGYTF. V gene TRBV29-1 combines with J gene TRBJ1-2; weak D call: TRBD1 (5 bases). Germline V lookup: CDR1 SQVTM, CDR2 ANQGSEA. The CDR3 runs 16 residues. V was clipped by 5 bases and J by 0 bases, with 19 bases between them.

This clonotype is labeled as medium-sized (0.01 to 0.1%). J is TRBJ2-5 and V is TRBV6-1; no clear D. V lost 1 base and J lost 5, with 14 bases in between. The CDR3 totals 15 residues. Germline V gene data show CDR1 as MNHNS and CDR2 as SASEGT. In DNA, the CDR3 is TGTGCCAGCAGTGAAGAGAGTCACGGCTCCGAGACCCAGTACTTC. Translating it yields CASSEESHGSETQYF.

This clonotype was seen only a few times. The CDR3 DNA sequence: TGTGCCAGCAGCTTAATTCCAGCCTACAATGAGCAGTTCTTC. It specifies CASSLIPAYNEQFF. This chain connects TRBV7-2 to TRBJ2-1; D call uncertain. V dropped 2 bases and J dropped 2 bases, with 7 bases sitting between them. The germline gives CDR1 SGHTA, CDR2 FQGNSA. There are 14 residues in the CDR3.

Of note for this clonotype: Given the absence of the conserved phenylalanine or tryptophan at the CDR3 end, a read error is likely. No DNA is shown, since the ends of the CDR3 on it are uncertain; the CDR3 is the one TCRdb lists. The chain has TRBV6-6 and TRBJ2-5. The CDR3 region is 14 residues in length, termini included. Looked up from germline, CDR1 is MNHNY and CDR2 is SVGAGI (reference sequence). The CDR3 protein is CASSYSGYGYTFGS.

V is TRBV11-3 and J is TRBJ2-7; possible D gene TRBD1, 5 bases. Germline V gives CDR1 SGHNT, CDR2 YENEEA. The CDR3 extends over 15 amino acids. V gave up 4 bases and J gave up 3 bases, with 16 bases separating them. CDR3: CASSSQPGQDYEQYF. For the CDR3, the DNA is TGTGCCAGCAGCTCACAACCAGGGCAGGACTACGAGCAGTACTTC.

The chain links TRBV7-2 to TRBJ2-7; D ambiguous. With 4 bases removed from V and 5 bases from J, the gap between germline ends came to 12 bases. This CDR3 region has 13 residues. Germline CDR1 is SGHTA and CDR2 is FQGNSA. In DNA, the CDR3 is TGTGCCAGCAGCTCACTCACTCGAAACGAGCAGTACTTC. It codes for CASSSLTRNEQYF.

This clonotype was recorded once. The chain employs TRBV7-9 and TRBJ2-1; 11 bases line up with TRBD2. CDR1 and CDR2 from the germline V gene are SEHNR and FQNEAQ (reference sequence). V lost 0 bases and J lost 3; bases outside the gene matches: 16. This CDR3 is built from 21 residues. DNA of the CDR3: TGTGCCAGCAGCTTAGCGGCGCCGGGACGGGGAGGACTAGCGGGCTACAATGAGCAGTTCTTC. Amino acid sequence: CASSLAAPGRGGLAGYNEQFF.

The rearrangement joins TRBV7-8 to TRBJ2-7; the D gene is possibly TRBD1 (7 bases). V was clipped by 5 bases and J by 0 bases, with 26 bases between them. The CDR3 has 19 amino acids. The germline gives CDR1 SGHVS, CDR2 FQNEAQ. The CDR3 spells CASSPYLSTGRPLSYEQYF. CDR3 in DNA: TGTGCCAGCAGCCCCTACCTCTCGACAGGGAGGCCCCTCTCCTACGAGCAGTACTTC.

This clonotype was seen only once. V usage is TRBV12-3 or TRBV12-4 and J usage is TRBJ2-2, with D maybe TRBD1 (5 bases). V was clipped by 5 bases and J by 8 bases, with 9 bases between them. This CDR3 is built from 12 residues. The DNA for the CDR3 is TGTGCCAGCAGTCCCAGGGCAGGGGAGCTGTTTTTT. This codes for CASSPRAGELFF.

The rearrangement joins TRBV7-6 to TRBJ1-2, with D unresolved. The germline CDR1 and CDR2 sequences are SGHVS and FNYEAQ. V shed 3 bases and J shed 3 bases, with 17 bases lying between them. CDR3 length: 16 amino acids. The CDR3 bases are TGTGCCAGCAGCTTGGGCCCCCGTTGGGCAGACTATGGCTACACCTTC. This sequence encodes CASSLGPRWADYGYTF. Combining the CDR3 with reference TRBV7-6 and TRBJ1-2 gives the whole variable domain GAGVSQSPRYKVTKRGQDVALRCDPISGHVSLYWYRQALGQGPEFLTYFNYEAQQDKSGLPNDRFSAERPEGSISTLTIQRTEQRDSAMYRCASSLGPRWADYGYTFGSGTRLTVV.

V is TRBV6-1 and J is TRBJ1-4, with no clear D. The CDR3 is 12 residues long. V lost 3 bases to trimming and J lost 6 bases, with 5 bases between them. The germline CDR1 and CDR2 sequences are MNHNS and SASEGT. CDR3 in amino acids: CASSDGDEKLFF. CDR3 nucleotide sequence: TGTGCCAGCAGTGACGGGGATGAAAAACTGTTTTTT.

The chain couples TRBV10-3 to TRBJ2-1; D is perhaps TRBD2 (5 bases). This CDR3 spans 14 amino acids. Deletions cut 6 bases from V and 6 bases from J, with 15 bases between. The germline gives CDR1 ENHRY, CDR2 SYGVKD. DNA for the CDR3: TGTGCCATCAGGACCGAGAGACTATCCAATGAGCAGTTCTTC. It codes for CAIRTERLSNEQFF.

DNA for the CDR3: TGTGCCACCAGTGATCCGGGACAGGGGTCCGCAGATACGCAGTATTTT. Translation: CATSDPGQGSADTQYF. The chain is built from TRBV24-1 and TRBJ2-3, with 10 bases lining up with TRBD1. The CDR3 sequence is 16 residues long. Germline V gene lookup returns CDR1 KGHDR and CDR2 SFDVKD. With 3 bases clipped from V and 4 bases from J, the junction kept 6 bases outside the gene matches.

This chain uses TRBV10-1 with TRBJ2-1, with 9 nucleotides matching TRBD1. Germline lookup yields CDR1 WNHNN and CDR2 SYGVQD (reference sequence). The J segment lost 15 bases and the V segment lost 3 bases, leaving 9 bases of the junction unmatched. This CDR3 has 13 residues. Here the CDR3 reads CASSDGTGSSLFF. DNA for the CDR3: TGCGCCAGCAGTGACGGGACAGGGTCGTCATTGTTCTTC.

This clonotype has only one observation. The gene calls are TRBV12-5 and TRBJ2-3; 9 bases are a match to TRBD1. The DNA end is more similar to TRBJ2-7, so the J call may be wrong. This CDR3 comprises 14 residues. CDR1 is LGHNT and CDR2 is FRNRAP in the germline V gene. The CDR3 here is CASGSDRGNFEQYF. In DNA form, the CDR3 reads TGTGCTAGTGGTTCCGACAGGGGGAACTTCGAGCAGTACTTC.

This chain uses TRBV19 with TRBJ2-6, with D tentatively TRBD1 or TRBD2 (5 bases each). V dropped 6 bases and J dropped 2 bases, with 11 bases sitting between them. This CDR3 is 15 amino acids long. Germline assignment: CDR1 LNHDA and CDR2 SQIVND (reference sequence). CDR3 residues: CASSTGTAGANVLTF. CDR3 nucleotides: TGTGCCAGTAGCACCGGGACGGCTGGGGCCAACGTCCTGACTTTC.

V and J are TRBV7-2 and TRBJ1-1; D gene ambiguous. Germline V gene lookup returns CDR1 SGHTA and CDR2 FQGNSA. The germline V and J ends were trimmed by 5 bases and 2 bases, with 12 bases remaining between them. This CDR3 is built from 14 residues. The CDR3 DNA is TGTGCCAGCAGCCATGGACGGGTCAACACTGAAGCTTTCTTT. This codes for CASSHGRVNTEAFF.

The chain employs TRBV20-1 and TRBJ2-7, with TRBD2 as a possible D gene (7 bases). The ends were cut back, 2 bases at V and 7 bases at J, with 12 bases in the middle. This CDR3 has 12 residues. CDR1 and CDR2 from the germline V gene are DFQATT and SNEGSKA (reference sequence). CDR3 nucleotides: TGCAGTGCTAGACGGGGGGACAATGAGCAGTACTTC. Residues: CSARRGDNEQYF.

In its sample, this clonotype was seen many times. The chain employs TRBV11-1 and TRBJ2-5; TRBD1 is a possible D gene (5 bases). The V end was cut by 1 base, the J end by 5 bases, with 11 bases between. This CDR3 is built from 14 residues. Per the germline V gene, CDR1 is SGHAT and CDR2 is FQDESV (reference sequence). CDR3 sequence: CASSLGGARETQYF. In DNA, the CDR3 is TGTGCCAGCAGCTTAGGTGGGGCACGGGAGACCCAGTACTTC.

To note about this clonotype: A clone one base away is much larger, so this may be a read error. CDR3 DNA: TGTGCCAGCAGCCCCGAGACTAGCGACTACGAGCAGTACTTC. Its translation is CASSPETSDYEQYF. The genes are TRBV12-3 or TRBV12-4 and TRBJ2-5, with 8 bases that match TRBD2. The DNA end is a closer match to TRBJ2-7, so the J assignment may be wrong. The CDR3 loop spans 14 amino acids.

This clonotype came up many times. V is TRBV7-9 and J is TRBJ2-1; TRBD1 or TRBD2 may be the D gene (5 bases each). Per the germline V gene, CDR1 is SEHNR and CDR2 is FQNEAQ (reference sequence). The V gene lost 1 base and the J gene lost 7 bases, with 11 bases spanning the gap. The CDR3 runs to 14 residues. The DNA of the CDR3 is TGTGCCAGCAGCTTAGGGGGGAGTAGGAATGAGCAGTTCTTC. It is translated as CASSLGGSRNEQFF.

This clonotype was observed a few times. DNA for the CDR3: TGTGCCAGCAGCCCAACGGCACTAGCGGCACCCTACAATGAGCAGTTCTTC. It specifies CASSPTALAAPYNEQFF. This chain links TRBV7-9 with TRBJ2-1, with TRBD2 identical over 8 bases. CDR3 length: 17 residues. The germline V gene has CDR1 SEHNR and CDR2 FQNEAQ (reference sequence). V was clipped by 5 bases and J by 2 bases; unmatched bases: 11.

There are a few counts of this clonotype. This rearrangement joins TRBV12-5 to TRBJ2-1; D might be TRBD2 (6 bases). This CDR3 region has 18 residues. Germline CDR1 and CDR2: LGHNT and FRNRAP. Trimming stripped 4 bases from V and 0 bases from J, with 19 bases between. CDR3 nucleotides: TGTGCTAGTGGTTCCGCCTTAGCGGACCGGGTCTCCTACAATGAGCAGTTCTTC. Protein: CASGSALADRVSYNEQFF.

The rearrangement joins TRBV7-4 to TRBJ2-2; no clear D. V was pared by 3 bases and J by 6 bases, with 8 bases between. The CDR3 covers 13 residues. Per germline, CDR1 SGHVT and CDR2 SQSDAQ. The CDR3 region is CASSFSGPGELFF. The CDR3 nucleotides read TGTGCCAGCAGCTTCAGTGGCCCCGGGGAGCTGTTTTTT.